This paragraph reports one T cell receptor (beta chain). Authors' processing steps: Nucleated cell number was recorded as an estimate derived from reference gene primer amplification. TCRdb keeps only in-frame clones here, not all; method: immunoSEQ multiplex PCR. Clone size and V and J calls were adopted from that table, with D and trimming inferred from the DNA. The sample shows 150,000 to 200,000 clones, roughly 90% of them seen only once. The CDR3 sequence is 12 residues long. V lost 4 bases and J lost 5; bases outside the gene matches: 3. CDR1 is SQVTM, CDR2 ANQGSEA, per germline. This record belongs to a study of blood T cell repertoires in COVID-19. Study-wide context: PBMCs, B-cell-depleted T cells, or T cells were the source of the cDNA or gDNA that made up the material.

The chain is built from TRBV29-1 and TRBJ2-3; TRBD2 agrees at 7 bases. Sequencing used PBMCs or T cells enriched from blood (not recorded which). The sequence was collected from a human donor with acute COVID-19. The donor label of this sample is uncertain. This CDR3 reads CSVVGGGDTQYF. In nucleotides, the CDR3 is TGCAGCGTTGTCGGCGGGGGAGATACGCAGTATTTT.